Listed below are T cell receptor beta chains from one sample, sequenced in a study of shared clonotypes between healthy human individuals. TCRdb's table, derived via immunoSEQ multiplex PCR, lists solely in-frame clones and lacks some. The sample lists millions of clones, 85% to 95% seen once, with under 0.15% in the top ten. The sequenced sample was naive CD4+ T cells sorted from blood. These receptors all come from a man between 18 and 35 years old in good health. CDR3s include the opening cysteine and the closing phenylalanine or tryptophan. D genes are given only for firm matches.

J	V	D	CDR3
TRBJ1-1	TRBV10-2	.	CASSEDLTGPMNTEAFF
TRBJ1-1	TRBV6-5	.	CASSRQGQVTEAFF
TRBJ2-1	TRBV5-1	.	CASSLTVSSYNEQFF
TRBJ1-3	TRBV6-5	.	CASSRDTGNTIYF
TRBJ2-7	TRBV20-1	TRBD2	CSAPREAGQYF
TRBJ2-2	TRBV5-4	.	CASSLGWKGTGELFF
TRBJ2-3	TRBV28	TRBD2	CASSLYGGGLATDTQYF
TRBJ2-3	TRBV25-1	.	CASSEFWGSTDTQYF
TRBJ2-4	TRBV7-8	TRBD2	CASSLGGLADAKNIQYF
TRBJ2-1	TRBV4-1	TRBD2	CASSQGASGNYNEQFF
TRBJ1-4	TRBV2	.	CASGGPGEKLFF
TRBJ2-5	TRBV9	.	CASSPRGGRETQYF
TRBJ1-6	TRBV21-1	.	CASSQTNFDSPLHF
TRBJ2-5	TRBV27	.	CASSYHDRSGTQYF
TRBJ2-2	TRBV6-6	.	CASSPIRGPGELFF
TRBJ2-7	TRBV6-6	.	CASQQGYEQYF
TRBJ2-5	TRBV6-4	.	CASSDRRENSQETQYF
TRBJ1-1	TRBV19	.	CASTEQGNTEAFF
TRBJ2-3	TRBV7-9	TRBD2	CASSLEASGGGDTQYF
TRBJ1-5	TRBV27	.	CASSLVLGSQPQHF
TRBJ1-6	TRBV7-2	.	CASSSVRGGASPLHF
TRBJ2-1	TRBV5-1	TRBD2	CASSLTSATNGEQFF
TRBJ2-7	TRBV29-1	.	CSVSFGTPYEQYF
TRBJ2-2	TRBV25-1	TRBD2	CASSELAGGDATGELFF
TRBJ2-1	TRBV6-6	.	CASTKRQISYNEQFF
TRBJ2-5	TRBV9	TRBD1	CASSVGLGQGGETQYF
TRBJ2-7	TRBV2	TRBD1	CASSGDRVYEQYF
TRBJ1-5	TRBV6-6	TRBD1	CASRLTGDQPQHF
TRBJ2-1	TRBV7-8	.	CASSIRDSSSYNEQFF
TRBJ1-2	TRBV30	.	CAWTLDRPNYGYTF
TRBJ1-1	TRBV10-2	.	CASRVLGGAGTEAFF
TRBJ2-7	TRBV7-8	TRBD1	CASSLAVTGTLEQYF
TRBJ1-1	TRBV5-1	TRBD1	CASSNTGVTEAFF
TRBJ1-2	TRBV15	.	CATSRQGNYGYTF
TRBJ2-7	TRBV7-9	.	CASSLAGSTYEQYF
TRBJ1-1	TRBV30	.	CAWRTRGGNTEAFF
TRBJ1-6	TRBV5-1	.	CASSLRQGKEPLHF
TRBJ1-6	TRBV7-3	TRBD1	CASSPQGQGVNSPLHF
TRBJ2-4	TRBV30	.	CAWAFDHQNIQYF
TRBJ2-5	TRBV7-9	.	CASSRMRTQYF
TRBJ2-5	TRBV5-1	.	CASSSGAVQETQYF
TRBJ2-7	TRBV6-6	TRBD2	CASSYSGRYYEQYF
TRBJ2-5	TRBV19	.	CASSTQQETQYF
TRBJ1-1	TRBV5-5	TRBD1	CASSGQGGLNTEAFF
TRBJ1-1	TRBV12-5	.	CASGLVPGVGDTEAFF
TRBJ2-2	TRBV10-2	.	CASFGPGELFF
TRBJ2-7	TRBV6-5	TRBD1	CASRDPGGRYEQYF
TRBJ2-1	TRBV2	TRBD2	CASSYRPGTSGGANEQFF
TRBJ1-1	TRBV30	.	CAWKLGTKNTEAFF
TRBJ1-3	TRBV2	.	CASSEEGGGRSIYF
TRBJ2-3	TRBV11-2	TRBD2	CASSRRTSGGQSTDTQYF
TRBJ1-2	TRBV28	TRBD1	CATLPGTANYGYTF
.	TRBV10-1	.	CASSYSNGGEQYF
TRBJ2-1	TRBV7-6	TRBD2	CASSPGTSAYNEQFF
TRBJ2-7	TRBV19	TRBD1	CASSRDRAYEQYF
TRBJ2-5	TRBV6-1	.	CASSESGLMAKRGYF
TRBJ2-3	TRBV11-2	TRBD2	CASSSLPSGGSTDTQYF
TRBJ1-5	TRBV12-5	.	CASGFGQGGQPQHF
TRBJ1-4	TRBV30	.	CAWSVGQINEKLFF
TRBJ1-2	TRBV7-6	.	CASSSLGRQGGGYTF